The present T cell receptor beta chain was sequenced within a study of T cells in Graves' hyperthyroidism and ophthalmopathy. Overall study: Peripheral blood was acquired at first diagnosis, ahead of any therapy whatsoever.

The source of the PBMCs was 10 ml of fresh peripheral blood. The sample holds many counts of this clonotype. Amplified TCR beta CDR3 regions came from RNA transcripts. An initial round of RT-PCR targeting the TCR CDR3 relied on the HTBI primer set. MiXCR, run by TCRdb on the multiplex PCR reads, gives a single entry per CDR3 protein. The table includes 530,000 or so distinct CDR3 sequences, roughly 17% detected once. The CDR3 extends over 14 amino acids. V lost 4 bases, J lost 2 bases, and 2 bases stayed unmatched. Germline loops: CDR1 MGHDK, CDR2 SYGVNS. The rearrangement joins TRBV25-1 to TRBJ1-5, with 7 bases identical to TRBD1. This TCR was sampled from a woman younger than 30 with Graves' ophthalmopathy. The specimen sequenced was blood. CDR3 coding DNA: TGTGCCAGCAGTGCTCAGGGGGGCAATCAGCCCCAGCATTTT. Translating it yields CASSAQGGNQPQHF.